The source of this T cell receptor (beta chain) is a study of control samples from healthy donors and cancer patients. Some clones are missing from TCRdb's copy, which holds only in-frame ones; the method was immunoSEQ multiplex PCR. In the table there are around 170,000 clones, about 90% of which are singletons. The CDR3 sequence is 13 residues long. Germline V CDR1 and CDR2: SGHNT, YYREEE (reference sequence). The V gene lost 7 bases and the J gene lost 0 bases, with 9 bases spanning the gap. The clonotype originates from a woman aged 25 to 39 in good health. The genes are TRBV5-4 and TRBJ2-3; no firm D call. The sequencing input was blood. The CDR3 here is CASQPASTDTQYF. Here the CDR3 DNA reads TGTGCCAGCCAGCCAGCTAGCACAGATACGCAGTATTTT.